Sequencing of this TCR beta chain was carried out in a study of T cells in Graves' hyperthyroidism and ophthalmopathy. Trimming shortened V by 3 bases and J by 2 bases, and 16 bases separated the two germline ends. Germline V CDR1 and CDR2: MDHEN, SYDVKM. This CDR3 region has 16 residues. A NOSPECS grade of at least 4, a Clinical Activity Score of at least 3 and duration under 3 months were recorded in ophthalmopathy patients. This clonotype was found many times. Antigen specificity is unknown. Whole-study results and caveats: Most thyroid clonotypes that were expanded above 0.001 also turned up in blood. Ophthalmopathy was told apart from stable hyperthyroidism by a 13 V-J model.

Researchers took RNA transcripts and amplified the TCR beta CDR3 regions from them. The primer set for the first-round RT-PCR of the TCR CDR3 was HTBI. TCRdb reprocessed the multiplex PCR reads via MiXCR and lists one record per CDR3 protein. Of 700,000 or so distinct CDR3 sequences detected, roughly 14% appear once; the ten largest clones hold approximately 13%. Sequenced material: blood. The rearrangement links TRBV28 to TRBJ2-5; D is uncertain. The clonotype originates from a woman aged 50 to 65 with Graves' ophthalmopathy. In nucleotides, the CDR3 is TGTGCCAGCAGTTTGTTTTTTGGCGGAGTACAAGAGACCCAGTACTTC. Translation: CASSLFFGGVQETQYF.